Shown below are 2 T cell receptor beta chains from a single sample sequenced in a study of vaccination effects on CD4 cells after COVID-19. These receptors' targets are unknown. TCRdb's table, derived via immunoSEQ multiplex PCR, lists solely in-frame clones and lacks some. The sample includes 40,000 or so clones, roughly four fifths of them seen just once. Ahead of sequencing, the ViraFEST assay grew antigen-specific CD4+ T cells using viral peptide pools. CD4+ T cell isolation took place after 10 days of culture. Convalescent patients had PCR-confirmed SARS-CoV-2 infection between March and December 2020. This specimen consisted of CD4+ T cells from PBMCs cultured with a peptide pool, obtained before COVID-19 vaccination. The source is a human donor who had a prior SARS-CoV-2 infection.

This chain joins TRBV25-1 and TRBJ2-7; 8 bases map to TRBD1. Germline V gene sequence: CDR1 MGHDK, CDR2 SYGVNS. The CDR3 has 14 residues. Germline trimming cut 6 bases from V and 4 bases from J; bases unmatched to any gene: 8. The CDR3 coding sequence is TGTGCCAGCAGGAGCCGGACAGGGCCATACGAGCAGTACTTC. Its translation is CASRSRTGPYEQYF.

This clone has a handful of counts. The chain is built from TRBV11-2 and TRBJ2-1; D unclear. CDR1 and CDR2 (germline): SGHAT, FQNNGV. The V end lost 3 bases, the J end lost 10 bases, and 7 bases lay between the germline ends. This CDR3 has 11 residues. The CDR3 loop reads CASSFLWEQFF. DNA of the CDR3: TGTGCCAGCAGCTTTTTATGGGAGCAGTTCTTC.